This TCR beta chain was identified in a study of shared clonotypes between healthy human individuals. V lost 5 bases and J 6 bases, leaving 10 bases between the germline ends. CDR3 length: 11 amino acids. Per the germline V gene, CDR1 is DFQATT and CDR2 is SNEGSKA (reference sequence). TCRdb's table, derived via immunoSEQ multiplex PCR, lists solely in-frame clones and lacks some. This sample has approximately 2.3 million clones; approximately 93% occur once, and the top ten carry 0.39%. The sequence was collected from a man aged 18-30 years in good health. Some clones in this sample may be carry-over from other donors' samples. The chain links TRBV20-1 to TRBJ1-2, with D possibly being TRBD1 (5 bases). Sequencing was done on a sample of naive CD4+ T cells from PBMCs. The subset is: CD45RA+ positively selected. Here the CDR3 reads CSAGTDDGYTF. The CDR3 nucleotides are TGCAGTGCTGGGACCGACGATGGCTACACCTTC.